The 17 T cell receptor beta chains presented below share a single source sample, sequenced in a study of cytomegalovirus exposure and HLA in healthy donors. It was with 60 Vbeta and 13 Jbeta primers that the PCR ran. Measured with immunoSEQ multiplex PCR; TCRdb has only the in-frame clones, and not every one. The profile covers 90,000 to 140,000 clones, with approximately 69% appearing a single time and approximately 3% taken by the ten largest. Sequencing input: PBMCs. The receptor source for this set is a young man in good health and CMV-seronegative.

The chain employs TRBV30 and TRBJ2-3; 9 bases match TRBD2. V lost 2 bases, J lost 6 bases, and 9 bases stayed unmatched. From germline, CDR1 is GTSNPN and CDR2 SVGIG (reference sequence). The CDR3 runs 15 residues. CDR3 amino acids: CAWSLLAGLGDTQYF. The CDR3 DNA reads TGTGCCTGGAGTCTACTAGCGGGCTTAGGGGATACGCAGTATTTT.

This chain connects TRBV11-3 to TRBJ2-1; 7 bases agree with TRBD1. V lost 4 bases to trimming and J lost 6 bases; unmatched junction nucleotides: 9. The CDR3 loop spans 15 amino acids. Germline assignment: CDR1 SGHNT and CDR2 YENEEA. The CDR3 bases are TGTGCCAGCAGCTCAACCGGGACAGCTGGCAATGAGCAGTTCTTC. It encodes CASSSTGTAGNEQFF.

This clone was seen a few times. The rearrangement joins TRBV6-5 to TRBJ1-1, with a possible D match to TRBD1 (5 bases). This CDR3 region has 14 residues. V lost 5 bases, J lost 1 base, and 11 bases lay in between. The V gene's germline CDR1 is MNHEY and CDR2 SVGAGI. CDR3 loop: CASSPPGGNTEAFF. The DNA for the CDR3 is TGTGCCAGCAGTCCCCCCGGGGGGAACACTGAAGCTTTCTTT.

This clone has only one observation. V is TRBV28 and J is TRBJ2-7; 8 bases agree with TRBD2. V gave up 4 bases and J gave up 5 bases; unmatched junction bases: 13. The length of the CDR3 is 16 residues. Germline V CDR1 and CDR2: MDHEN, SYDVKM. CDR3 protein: CASSWEAGDKEDEQYF. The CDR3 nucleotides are TGTGCCAGCAGTTGGGAAGCGGGAGACAAAGAGGACGAGCAGTACTTC.

The CDR3 sequence: CASSLEAGNEKLFF. The CDR3 DNA reads TGTGCCAGCAGCTTAGAGGCAGGGAATGAAAAACTGTTTTTT. V and J are TRBV11-3 and TRBJ1-4; the D gene is possibly TRBD1 (5 bases). This CDR3 is built from 14 residues. V was clipped by 0 bases and J by 5 bases, with 7 bases between them. Germline lookup yields CDR1 SGHNT and CDR2 YENEEA.

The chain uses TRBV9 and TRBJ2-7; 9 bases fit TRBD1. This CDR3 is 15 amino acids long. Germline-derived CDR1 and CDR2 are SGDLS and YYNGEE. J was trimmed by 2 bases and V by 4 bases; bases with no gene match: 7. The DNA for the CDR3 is TGTGCCAGCAGCTTCGGACAGGGGACTACCTACGAGCAGTACTTC. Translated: CASSFGQGTTYEQYF. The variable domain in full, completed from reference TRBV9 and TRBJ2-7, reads DSGVTQTPKHLITATGQRVTLRCSPRSGDLSVYWYQQSLDQGLQFLIQYYNGEERAKGNILERFSAQQFPDLHSELNLSSLELGDSALYFCASSFGQGTTYEQYFGPGTRLTVT.

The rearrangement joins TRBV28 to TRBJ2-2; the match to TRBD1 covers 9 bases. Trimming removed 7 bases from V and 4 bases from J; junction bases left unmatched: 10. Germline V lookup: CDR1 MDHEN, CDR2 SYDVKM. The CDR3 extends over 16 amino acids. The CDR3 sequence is CASTFSGTGSTGELFF. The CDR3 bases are TGTGCCAGCACCTTTTCCGGGACAGGGAGCACCGGGGAGCTGTTTTTT.

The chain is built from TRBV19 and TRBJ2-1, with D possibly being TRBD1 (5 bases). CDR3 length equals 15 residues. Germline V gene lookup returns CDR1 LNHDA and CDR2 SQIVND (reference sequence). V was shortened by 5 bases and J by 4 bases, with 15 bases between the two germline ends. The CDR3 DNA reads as TGTGCCAGTAGTCCTAATTCGGACAAATACAATGAGCAGTTCTTC. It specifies CASSPNSDKYNEQFF.

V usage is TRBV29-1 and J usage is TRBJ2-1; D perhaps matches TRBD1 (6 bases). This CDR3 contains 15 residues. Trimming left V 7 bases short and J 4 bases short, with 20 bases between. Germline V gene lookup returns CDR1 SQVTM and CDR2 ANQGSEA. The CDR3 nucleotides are TGCAGCGGGAAGCCGGGACACCAAGTATACAATGAGCAGTTCTTC. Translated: CSGKPGHQVYNEQFF.

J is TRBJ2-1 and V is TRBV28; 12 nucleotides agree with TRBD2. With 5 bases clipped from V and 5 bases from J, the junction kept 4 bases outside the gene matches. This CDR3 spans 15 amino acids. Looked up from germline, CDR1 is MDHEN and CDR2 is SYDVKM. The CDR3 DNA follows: TGTGCCAGCAGTACCCTAGCGGGAGGGGACAATGAGCAGTTCTTC. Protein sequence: CASSTLAGGDNEQFF.

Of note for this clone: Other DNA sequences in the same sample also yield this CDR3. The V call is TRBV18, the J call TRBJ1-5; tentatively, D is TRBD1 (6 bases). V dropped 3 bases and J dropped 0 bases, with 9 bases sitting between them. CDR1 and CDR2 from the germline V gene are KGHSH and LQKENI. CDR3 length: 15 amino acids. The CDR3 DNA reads TGTGCCAGCTCACCGGGACACCATAGCAATCAGCCCCAGCATTTT. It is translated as CASSPGHHSNQPQHF.

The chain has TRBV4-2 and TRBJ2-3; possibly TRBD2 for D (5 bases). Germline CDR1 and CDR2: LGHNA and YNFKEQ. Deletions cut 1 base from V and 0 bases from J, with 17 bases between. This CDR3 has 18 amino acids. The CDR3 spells CASSQGVQRSPSTDTQYF. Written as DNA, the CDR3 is TGTGCCAGCAGCCAAGGGGTCCAGCGGAGTCCTAGCACAGATACGCAGTATTTT.

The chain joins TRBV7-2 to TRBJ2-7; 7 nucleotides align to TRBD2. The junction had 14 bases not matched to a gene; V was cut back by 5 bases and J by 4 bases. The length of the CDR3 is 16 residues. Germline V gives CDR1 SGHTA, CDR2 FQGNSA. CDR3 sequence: CASSPGGGGSLYEQYF. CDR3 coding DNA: TGTGCCAGCAGCCCCGGGGGTGGCGGGAGTTTGTACGAGCAGTACTTC.

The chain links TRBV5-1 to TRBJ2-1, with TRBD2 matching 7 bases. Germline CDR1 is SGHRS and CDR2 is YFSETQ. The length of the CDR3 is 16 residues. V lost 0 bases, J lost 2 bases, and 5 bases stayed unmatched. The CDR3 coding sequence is TGCGCCAGCAGCTTGGAAGGAGCGGGGACCTACAATGAGCAGTTCTTC. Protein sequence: CASSLEGAGTYNEQFF. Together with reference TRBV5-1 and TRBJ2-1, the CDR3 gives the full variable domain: KAGVTQTPRYLIKTRGQQVTLSCSPISGHRSVSWYQQTPGQGLQFLFEYFSETQRNKGNFPGRFSGRQFSNSRSEMNVSTLELGDSALYLCASSLEGAGTYNEQFFGPGTRLTVL.

The CDR3 loop is CASSLGGPQGNQPQHF. The DNA of the CDR3 is TGTGCCAGCTCTCTCGGGGGACCTCAAGGCAATCAGCCCCAGCATTTT. The genes are TRBV2 and TRBJ1-5, with D possibly matching TRBD1 (5 bases). The CDR3 consists of 16 residues. Trimming shortened V by 8 bases and J by 2 bases, and 19 bases separated the two germline ends. The V gene's germline CDR1 is SNHLY and CDR2 FYNNEI.

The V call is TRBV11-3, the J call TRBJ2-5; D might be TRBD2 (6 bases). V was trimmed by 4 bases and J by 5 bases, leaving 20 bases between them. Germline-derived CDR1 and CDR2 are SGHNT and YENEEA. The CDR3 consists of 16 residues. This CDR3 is CASSSKGTGRGETQYF. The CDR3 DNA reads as TGTGCCAGCAGCTCTAAGGGCACCGGGAGAGGTGAGACCCAGTACTTC.

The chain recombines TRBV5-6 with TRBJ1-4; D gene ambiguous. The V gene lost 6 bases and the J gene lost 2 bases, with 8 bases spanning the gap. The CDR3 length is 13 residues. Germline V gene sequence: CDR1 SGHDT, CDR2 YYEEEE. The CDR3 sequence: CASTRGTNEKLFF. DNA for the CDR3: TGTGCCAGCACACGAGGGACTAATGAAAAACTGTTTTTT.